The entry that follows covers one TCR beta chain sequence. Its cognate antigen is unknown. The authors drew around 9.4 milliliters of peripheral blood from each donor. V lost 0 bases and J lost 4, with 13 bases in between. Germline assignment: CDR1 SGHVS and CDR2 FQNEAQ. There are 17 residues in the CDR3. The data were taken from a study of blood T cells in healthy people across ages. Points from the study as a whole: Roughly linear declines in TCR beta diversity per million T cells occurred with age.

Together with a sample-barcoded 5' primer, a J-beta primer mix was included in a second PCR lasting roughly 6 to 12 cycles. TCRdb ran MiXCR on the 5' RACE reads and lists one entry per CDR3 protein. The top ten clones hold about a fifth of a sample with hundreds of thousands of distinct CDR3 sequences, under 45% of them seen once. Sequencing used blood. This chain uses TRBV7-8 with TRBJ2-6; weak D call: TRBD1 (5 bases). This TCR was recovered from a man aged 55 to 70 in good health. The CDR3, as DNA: TGTGCCAGCAGCTTAGCGTTAGGGGCGCAAGGGGCCAACGTCCTGACTTTC. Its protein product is CASSLALGAQGANVLTF.